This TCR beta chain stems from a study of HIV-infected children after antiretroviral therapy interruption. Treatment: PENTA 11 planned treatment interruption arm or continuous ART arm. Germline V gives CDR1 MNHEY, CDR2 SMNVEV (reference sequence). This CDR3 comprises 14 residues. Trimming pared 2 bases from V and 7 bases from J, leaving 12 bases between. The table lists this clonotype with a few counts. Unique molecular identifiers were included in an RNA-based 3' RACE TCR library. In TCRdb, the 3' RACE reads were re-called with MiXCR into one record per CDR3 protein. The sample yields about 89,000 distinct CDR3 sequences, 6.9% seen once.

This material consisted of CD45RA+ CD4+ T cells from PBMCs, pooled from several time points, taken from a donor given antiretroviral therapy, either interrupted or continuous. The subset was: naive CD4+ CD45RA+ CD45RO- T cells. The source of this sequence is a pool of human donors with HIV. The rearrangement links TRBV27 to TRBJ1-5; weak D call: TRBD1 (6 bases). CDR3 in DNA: TGTGCCAGCAGTTTAGGGCAGGGACAACAGCCCCAGCATTTT. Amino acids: CASSLGQGQQPQHF.